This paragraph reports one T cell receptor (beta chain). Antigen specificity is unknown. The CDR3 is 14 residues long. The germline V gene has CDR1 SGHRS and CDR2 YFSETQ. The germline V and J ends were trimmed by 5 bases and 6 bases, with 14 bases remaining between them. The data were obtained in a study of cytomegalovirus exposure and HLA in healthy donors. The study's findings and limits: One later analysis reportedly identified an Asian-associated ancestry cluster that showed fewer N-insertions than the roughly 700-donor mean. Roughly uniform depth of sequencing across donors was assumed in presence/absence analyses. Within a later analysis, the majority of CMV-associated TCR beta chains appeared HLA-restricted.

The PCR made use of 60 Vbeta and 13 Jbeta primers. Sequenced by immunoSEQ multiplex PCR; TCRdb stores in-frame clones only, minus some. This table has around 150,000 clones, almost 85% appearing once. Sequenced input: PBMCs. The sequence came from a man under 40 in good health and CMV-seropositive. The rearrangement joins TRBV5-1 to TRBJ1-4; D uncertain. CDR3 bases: TGCGCCAGCAGAACCAACGCAGGTGATGAAAAACTGTTTTTT. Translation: CASRTNAGDEKLFF.